Shown below are 29 T cell receptor beta chains from a single sample sequenced in a study of T-cell reconstitution after alpha-beta-depleted transplantation in children. A TCRbeta library incorporating unique molecular identifiers was prepared. TCRdb analysed the PCR reads with MiXCR anew, one entry per CDR3 protein. The sample records around 490,000 distinct CDR3 sequences, 11% being singletons. Material: PBMCs, mostly from graft donor cells, obtained 180 days after TCRalphabeta/CD19-depleted stem cell transplant. These receptors were obtained from a female patient between 2 and 10 years old who had a stem cell transplant for aplastic anemia, so the T cells may come from the graft donor.

This clonotype was observed a few times. J is TRBJ2-4 and V is TRBV6-2 or TRBV6-3; 9 positions match TRBD2. The trim removed 0 bases at V and 9 bases at J, leaving 12 bases unmatched. This CDR3 has 17 amino acids. CDR1 is MNHEY and CDR2 is SVGEGT in the germline V gene. The CDR3 DNA is TGTGCCAGCAGTTACTCGTTGGCTGAGCGGGAGGACGGCATTCAGTACTTC. Translation gives CASSYSLAEREDGIQYF.

The table lists this clonotype with a few counts. This rearrangement joins TRBV6-2 or TRBV6-3 to TRBJ1-5, with 7 positions matching TRBD1. Germline assignment: CDR1 MNHEY and CDR2 SVGEGT. Trimming took 6 bases from V and 2 from J; bases not matched to a gene: 10. This CDR3 has 16 residues. This CDR3 reads CASSPAQGERNQPQHF. The CDR3 DNA reads as TGTGCCAGCAGCCCAGCTCAGGGGGAACGCAATCAGCCCCAGCATTTT.

J is TRBJ1-4 and V is TRBV12-3 or TRBV12-4; the match to TRBD1 covers 12 bases. With V trimmed by 6 bases and J by 10 bases, 6 bases remained unmatched. The CDR3 runs 14 residues. The CDR3 sequence: CASRPGTGGRKLFF. CDR3 in DNA: TGTGCCAGCAGGCCCGGGACAGGGGGCCGAAAACTGTTTTTT.

The V call is TRBV18, the J call TRBJ2-7, with TRBD1 identical over 9 bases. The CDR3 spans 14 residues. Germline V CDR1 and CDR2: KGHSH, LQKENI. V dropped 5 bases and J dropped 2; count of bases not matched to a gene: 4. This CDR3 is CASSTTGGPYEQYF. CDR3 in DNA: TGTGCCAGCTCAACGACAGGGGGTCCCTACGAGCAGTACTTC.

This rearrangement joins TRBV20-1 to TRBJ2-1; 7 positions agree with TRBD2. Germline CDR1 and CDR2: DFQATT and SNEGSKA (reference sequence). J was trimmed by 0 bases and V by 6 bases; bases with no gene match: 11. This CDR3 is 16 amino acids long. The CDR3 protein is CSARRLGGSSYNEQFF. For the CDR3, the DNA is TGCAGTGCAAGAAGATTGGGAGGGAGCTCCTACAATGAGCAGTTCTTC.

The chain recombines TRBV29-1 with TRBJ2-7; the D gene is possibly TRBD1 (5 bases). The CDR3 extends over 13 amino acids. Trimming took off 7 bases at V and 2 bases at J, with 15 bases between the two ends. CDR1 SQVTM and CDR2 ANQGSEA come from the germline V gene. The CDR3 here is CSAYGRAAYEQYF. The DNA for the CDR3 is TGCAGCGCCTACGGCAGGGCCGCCTACGAGCAGTACTTC.

This clonotype occurred many times. The rearrangement uses TRBV5-1 and TRBJ2-3; TRBD2 aligns across 10 bases. This CDR3 is built from 17 residues. Per germline, CDR1 SGHRS and CDR2 YFSETQ. V was pared by 1 base and J by 3 bases, with 8 bases of the junction left unmatched. The chain's CDR3 is CASSLRTSGGKTDTQYF. The CDR3 DNA follows: TGCGCCAGCAGCTTGCGGACTAGCGGAGGAAAGACAGATACGCAGTATTTT.

This clonotype was seen only a few times. The gene calls are TRBV12-3 or TRBV12-4 and TRBJ2-7; D is undetermined. The CDR3 totals 19 residues. Trimming left V 0 bases short and J 3 bases short, with 24 bases between. The CDR3 bases are TGTGCCAGCAGTTTAGCCCTCCCCGGTCCGCCACATCTGCGCTACGAGCAGTACTTC. It encodes CASSLALPGPPHLRYEQYF.

V usage is TRBV7-2 and J usage is TRBJ2-1; D is ambiguous. In germline, CDR1 is SGHTA, CDR2 FQGNSA. The CDR3 is 17 amino acids. V dropped 1 base and J dropped 3 bases, with 16 bases sitting between them. The CDR3 sequence is CASSLVPSPYIYNEQFF. The CDR3 nucleotides are TGTGCCAGCAGCTTAGTTCCGTCACCATATATCTACAATGAGCAGTTCTTC.

The genes are TRBV15 and TRBJ2-5, with TRBD2 as a possible D gene (5 bases). The CDR3 contains 14 residues. Trimming took 3 bases from V and 3 from J, leaving 11 bases between them. Germline V gives CDR1 LNHNV, CDR2 YYDKDF (reference sequence). The DNA for the CDR3 is TGTGCCACCAGCAGCAGACTGGAGGAAGAGACCCAGTACTTC. It translates to CATSSRLEEETQYF.

The V and J genes are TRBV5-1 and TRBJ2-5; 11 bases agree with TRBD2. Germline lookup yields CDR1 SGHRS and CDR2 YFSETQ. Losses at the gene ends were 2 bases for V and 2 bases for J; bases not matched to a gene: 8. The CDR3 runs to 17 residues. Here the CDR3 reads CASSFWRGLAEQETQYF. The CDR3 nucleotides read TGCGCCAGCAGCTTTTGGCGGGGACTAGCGGAGCAAGAGACCCAGTACTTC. Combining the CDR3 with reference TRBV5-1 and TRBJ2-5 gives the whole variable domain KAGVTQTPRYLIKTRGQQVTLSCSPISGHRSVSWYQQTPGQGLQFLFEYFSETQRNKGNFPGRFSGRQFSNSRSEMNVSTLELGDSALYLCASSFWRGLAEQETQYFGPGTRLLVL.

This clonotype was observed a few times. The chain links TRBV5-6 to TRBJ2-2; D remains unclear. Trimming stripped 0 bases from V and 6 bases from J, with 6 bases between. The CDR3 extends over 13 amino acids. Germline V gives CDR1 SGHDT, CDR2 YYEEEE. The CDR3 sequence is CASSLASPGELFF. Here the CDR3 DNA reads TGTGCCAGCAGCTTGGCCTCCCCCGGGGAGCTGTTTTTT.

This clonotype was seen repeatedly, ten times or more. V usage is TRBV25-1 and J usage is TRBJ2-1, with 14 bases that match TRBD2. CDR3 length: 18 amino acids. V shed 4 bases and J 10 bases; nucleotides not matched to a gene: 15. CDR1 and CDR2 (germline): MGHDK, SYGVNS. CDR3 sequence (DNA): TGTGCCAGCAGTGGATTCGGACTAGCGGGAGGCCCCCCGCGCGAGCAGTTCTTC. The encoded protein is CASSGFGLAGGPPREQFF.

This clonotype was seen at least ten times. This chain connects TRBV28 to TRBJ2-7, with 10 bases matching TRBD1. There are 14 residues in the CDR3. The germline gives CDR1 MDHEN, CDR2 SYDVKM. The V segment lost 6 bases and the J segment 3 bases; nucleotides outside the gene matches: 5. Here the CDR3 DNA reads TGTGCCAGCAGCTCGGGGACAGGGGTCTACGAGCAGTACTTC. This translates into CASSSGTGVYEQYF. Complete variable domain (other parts from reference TRBV28 and TRBJ2-7): DVKVTQSSRYLVKRTGEKVFLECVQDMDHENMFWYRQDPGLGLRLIYFSYDVKMKEKGDIPEGYSVSREKKERFSLILESASTNQTSMYLCASSSGTGVYEQYFGPGTRLTVT.

This clonotype came up a few times. The chain couples TRBV7-9 to TRBJ2-7; the D is unclear. Trimming stripped 3 bases from V and 1 base from J, with 10 bases between. CDR3 size: 14 residues. Germline CDR1 reads SEHNR; CDR2 reads FQNEAQ (reference sequence). The CDR3 loop is CASSLLGTSYEQYV. CDR3 DNA: TGTGCCAGCAGCTTGTTAGGCACATCCTACGAGCAGTACGTC.

This chain connects TRBV7-2 to TRBJ1-6; 7 bases align to TRBD1. The V gene end was trimmed by 5 bases and the J gene end by 2 bases; junction bases not matched to a gene: 6. In germline, CDR1 is SGHTA, CDR2 FQGNSA. This CDR3 has 16 amino acids. DNA for the CDR3: TGTGCCAGCAGCCTGGGGACAGTTCCCTATAATTCACCCCTCCACTTT. Protein product: CASSLGTVPYNSPLHF.

The J gene is TRBJ1-2, the V gene TRBV10-2; D not resolved. The V end lost 6 bases, the J end lost 8 bases, and 13 bases lay between the germline ends. Germline V lookup: CDR1 WSHSY, CDR2 SAAADI. CDR3 size: 12 residues. The CDR3 DNA follows: TGCGCCAGCAGCCCCGCGGTAGGCGGCTACACCTTC. It codes for CASSPAVGGYTF.

This clonotype appeared a few times. The chain employs TRBV6-1 and TRBJ2-7; D is perhaps TRBD1 (7 bases). V was shortened by 2 bases and J by 3 bases, with 17 bases between the two germline ends. Germline values: CDR1 MNHNS, CDR2 SASEGT. The CDR3 runs to 16 residues. DNA of the CDR3: TGTGCCAGCAGTGAACGGTGGCAGGGGGGACTCTACGAGCAGTACTTC. The encoded protein is CASSERWQGGLYEQYF.

CDR3 residues: CATSTVRAGTGELFF. In nucleotides, the CDR3 is TGTGCCACCAGCACAGTAAGGGCTGGCACCGGGGAGCTGTTTTTT. This chain links TRBV15 with TRBJ2-2; D is ambiguous. CDR1 LNHNV and CDR2 YYDKDF come from the germline V gene (reference sequence). V lost 4 bases to trimming and J lost 4 bases, with 13 bases between them. The CDR3 contains 15 residues.

This clonotype was picked up a small number of times. The chain recombines TRBV28 with TRBJ2-7; 11 bases line up with TRBD2. V gave up 5 bases and J gave up 2 bases; unmatched junction bases: 5. Germline V lookup: CDR1 MDHEN, CDR2 SYDVKM. The CDR3 totals 15 residues. CDR3 sequence: CASSNRLAGTYEQYF. In DNA form, the CDR3 reads TGTGCCAGCAGTAACCGACTAGCGGGGACCTACGAGCAGTACTTC.

A few counts support this clonotype. This chain uses TRBV9 with TRBJ1-3, with D unresolved. CDR3 length equals 14 residues. Per the germline V gene, CDR1 is SGDLS and CDR2 is YYNGEE. The ends were cut back, 3 bases at V and 4 bases at J, with 11 bases in the middle. CDR3 DNA: TGTGCCAGCAGCGCGGGAGGCCTGGGAAACACCATATATTTT. It codes for CASSAGGLGNTIYF.

This clonotype was counted only a few times. The CDR3 DNA is TGTGCCACCAGCAGTCACCGAACCGGGACAGGGATCTACAATGAGCAGTTCTTC. It codes for CATSSHRTGTGIYNEQFF. V usage is TRBV15 and J usage is TRBJ2-1, with 9 bases aligning to TRBD1. There are 18 residues in the CDR3. Germline V gene sequence: CDR1 LNHNV, CDR2 YYDKDF (reference sequence). V lost 3 bases, J lost 3 bases, and 12 bases stayed unmatched.

The chain recombines TRBV20-1 with TRBJ2-3; D is perhaps TRBD1 or TRBD2 (6 bases each). The CDR3 is 15 amino acids. Germline V CDR1 and CDR2: DFQATT, SNEGSKA (reference sequence). V dropped 6 bases and J dropped 4 bases, with 20 bases sitting between them. The CDR3 here is CSAIRLGGGSDTQYF. The CDR3 nucleotides read TGCAGTGCCATACGACTAGGGGGAGGTTCAGATACGCAGTATTTT.

This clonotype was recorded a few times. This chain connects TRBV5-6 to TRBJ2-2, with 8 bases lining up with TRBD1. The junction had 3 bases not matched to a gene; V was cut back by 5 bases and J by 6 bases. The germline V gene has CDR1 SGHDT and CDR2 YYEEEE. This CDR3 spans 13 amino acids. The CDR3 reads CASRRTGSGELFF. CDR3 nucleotide sequence: TGTGCCAGCAGACGGACAGGGTCCGGGGAGCTGTTTTTT. Complete variable domain (other parts from reference TRBV5-6 and TRBJ2-2): DAGVTQSPTHLIKTRGQQVTLRCSPKSGHDTVSWYQQALGQGPQFIFQYYEEEERQRGNFPDRFSGHQFPNYSSELNVNALLLGDSALYLCASRRTGSGELFFGEGSRLTVL.

The chain joins TRBV27 to TRBJ2-5, with 10 positions matching TRBD2. CDR1 and CDR2 from the germline V gene are MNHEY and SMNVEV (reference sequence). J gave up 1 base and V 8 bases, and 4 bases lay outside the gene matches. This CDR3 spans 14 amino acids. Here the CDR3 DNA reads TGTGCCAGCGGGGTAGCGGGAGGCCAAGAGACCCAGTACTTC. This codes for CASGVAGGQETQYF.

This clonotype was counted between two and nine times. The chain combines TRBV12-3 or TRBV12-4 with TRBJ1-2; TRBD1 aligns across 7 bases. The CDR3 sequence is 16 residues long. After removal of 6 bases from V and 3 bases from J, the junction contained 13 bases not matched to a gene. DNA for the CDR3: TGTGCCAGCAGACCCAAGGCCGACAGGGTTGACTATGGCTACACCTTC. Encoded protein: CASRPKADRVDYGYTF.

J is TRBJ2-6 and V is TRBV9; a possible D gene is TRBD1 (5 bases). This CDR3 is built from 15 residues. Germline V CDR1 and CDR2: SGDLS, YYNGEE. The V and J ends lost 3 bases and 1 base respectively, with 8 bases between them. CDR3 sequence: CASSARVSGANVLTF. The CDR3 nucleotides are TGTGCCAGCAGCGCCAGGGTATCTGGGGCCAACGTCCTGACTTTC. The variable domain in full, completed from reference TRBV9 and TRBJ2-6, reads DSGVTQTPKHLITATGQRVTLRCSPRSGDLSVYWYQQSLDQGLQFLIQYYNGEERAKGNILERFSAQQFPDLHSELNLSSLELGDSALYFCASSARVSGANVLTFGAGSRLTVL.

This clonotype has a handful of counts. This CDR3 reads CASSPGTSGTREQYV. The CDR3 region has the DNA TGTGCCAGCAGTCCCGGGACTAGCGGAACCCGCGAGCAGTACGTC. The chain links TRBV6-2 or TRBV6-3 to TRBJ2-7; 11 nucleotides line up with TRBD2. CDR3 length: 15 residues. The junction had 9 bases not matched to a gene; V was cut back by 5 bases and J by 6 bases. The germline CDR1 and CDR2 sequences are MNHEY and SVGEGT.

In this sample, this clonotype turned up a few times. V gene TRBV9 combines with J gene TRBJ2-1; a possible D gene is TRBD2 (5 bases). The CDR3 runs to 15 residues. Deletions cut 4 bases from V and 0 bases from J, with 11 bases between. The germline CDR1 and CDR2 sequences are SGDLS and YYNGEE. This CDR3 reads CASSLGLDSYNEQFF. The CDR3 nucleotides read TGTGCCAGCAGCCTAGGACTGGACTCCTACAATGAGCAGTTCTTC.